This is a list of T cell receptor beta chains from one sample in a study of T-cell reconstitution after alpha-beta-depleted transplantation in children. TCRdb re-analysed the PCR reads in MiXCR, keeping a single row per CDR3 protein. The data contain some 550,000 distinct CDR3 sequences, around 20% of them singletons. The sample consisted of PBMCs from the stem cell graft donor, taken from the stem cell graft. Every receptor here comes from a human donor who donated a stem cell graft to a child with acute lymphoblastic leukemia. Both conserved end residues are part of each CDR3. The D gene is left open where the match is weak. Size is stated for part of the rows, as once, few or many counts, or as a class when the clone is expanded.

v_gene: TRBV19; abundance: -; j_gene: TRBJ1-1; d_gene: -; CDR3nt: TGTGCCAGTCGGGGGGCGCCCACTGAAGCTTTCTTT; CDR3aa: CASRGAPTEAFF
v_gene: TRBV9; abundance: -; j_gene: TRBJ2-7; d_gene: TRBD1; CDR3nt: TGTGCCAGCAGCGTAGCGGACAGGGGACGCGAGCAGTACTTC; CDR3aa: CASSVADRGREQYF
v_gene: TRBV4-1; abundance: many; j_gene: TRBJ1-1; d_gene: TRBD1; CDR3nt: TGCGCCAGCAGCCAAGGCGGGACAGTATCTATGAACACTGAAGCTTTCTTT; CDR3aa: CASSQGGTVSMNTEAFF
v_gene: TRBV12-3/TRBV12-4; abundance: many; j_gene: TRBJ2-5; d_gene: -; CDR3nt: TGTGCCAGCCGGGTTGGTAAGACCCAGTACTTC; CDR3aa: CASRVGKTQYF
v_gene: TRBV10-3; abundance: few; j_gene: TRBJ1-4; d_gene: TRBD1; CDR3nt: TGTGCCATCAGTGAGTCGGGACAGGCGATGGTCGATGAAAAACTGTTTTTT; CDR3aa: CAISESGQAMVDEKLFF
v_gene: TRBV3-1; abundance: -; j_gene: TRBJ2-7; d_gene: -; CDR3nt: TGTGCCAGCAGCCTTGTTGATCGCGAGCAGTACTTC; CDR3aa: CASSLVDREQYF
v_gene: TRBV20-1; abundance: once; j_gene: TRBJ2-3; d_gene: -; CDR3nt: TGCAGTGCTAGAGATCATAGGGGTCCCAACCCCACAGATACGCAGTATTTT; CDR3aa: CSARDHRGPNPTDTQYF
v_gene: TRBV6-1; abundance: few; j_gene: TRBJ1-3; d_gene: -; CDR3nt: TGTGCCAGCAGTGAAGCTTCAGGTGGAAACACCATATATTTT; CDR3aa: CASSEASGGNTIYF
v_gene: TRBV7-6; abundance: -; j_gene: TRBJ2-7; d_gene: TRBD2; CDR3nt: TGTGCCAGCAGCCCAGGACTAGTTTTCTACGAGCAGTACTTC; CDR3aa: CASSPGLVFYEQYF
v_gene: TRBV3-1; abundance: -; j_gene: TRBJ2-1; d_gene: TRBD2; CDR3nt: TGTGCCAGCAGCCTGAGCTCTAGCGGGAGCTCCTACAATGAGCAGTTCTTC; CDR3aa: CASSLSSSGSSYNEQFF
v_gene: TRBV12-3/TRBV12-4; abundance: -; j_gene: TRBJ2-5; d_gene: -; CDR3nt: TGTGCCAGCAGACTTACAGGGACCCAGTACTTC; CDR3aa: CASRLTGTQYF
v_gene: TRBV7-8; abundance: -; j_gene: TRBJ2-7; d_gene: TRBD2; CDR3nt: TGTGCCAGCAGCTTAGGGGGCGGGAGAGGCACCTACGAGCAGTACTTC; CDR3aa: CASSLGGGRGTYEQYF
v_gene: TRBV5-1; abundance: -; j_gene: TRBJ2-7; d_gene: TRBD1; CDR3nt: TGCGCCAGCAGCGGACGGACAGGGAGGTTGGTAAGCTACGAGCAGTACTTC; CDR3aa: CASSGRTGRLVSYEQYF
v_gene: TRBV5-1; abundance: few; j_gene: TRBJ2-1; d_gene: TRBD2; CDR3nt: TGCGCCAGCCTTAGCGGGATTGCGGATGAGCAGTTCTTC; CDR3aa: CASLSGIADEQFF
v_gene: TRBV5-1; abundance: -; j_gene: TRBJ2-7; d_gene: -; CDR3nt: TGCGCCAGCAGCCTGAACTTCAACTACGAGCAGTACTTC; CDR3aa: CASSLNFNYEQYF
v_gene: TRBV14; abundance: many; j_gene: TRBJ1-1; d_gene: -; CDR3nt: TGTGCCAGCAGCCTCCAGAGGGTGGGGGGCACTGAAGCTTTCTTT; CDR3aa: CASSLQRVGGTEAFF
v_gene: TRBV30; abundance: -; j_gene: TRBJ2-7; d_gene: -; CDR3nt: TGTGCCTGGAAGGCCGAAGCCTACTACGAGCAGTACTTC; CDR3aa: CAWKAEAYYEQYF
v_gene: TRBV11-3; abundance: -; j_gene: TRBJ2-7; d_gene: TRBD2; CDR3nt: TGTGCCAGCAGCTTAGGGACTAGCGGGAGCCACGAGCAGTACTTC; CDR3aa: CASSLGTSGSHEQYF
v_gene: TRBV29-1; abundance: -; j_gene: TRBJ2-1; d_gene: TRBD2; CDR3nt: TGCAGCGTTGGCGGGAGGGGAGGGTCCTACAATGAGCAGTTCTTC; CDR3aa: CSVGGRGGSYNEQFF
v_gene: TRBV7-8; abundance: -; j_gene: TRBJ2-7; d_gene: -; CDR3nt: TGTGCCAGCAGCTTACTGGGCCCTACAACCCAGGGAAACGAGCAGTACTTC; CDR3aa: CASSLLGPTTQGNEQYF
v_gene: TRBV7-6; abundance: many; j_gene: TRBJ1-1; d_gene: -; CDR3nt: TGTGCCAGTTCTCAGGGTATTGGCACTGAAGCTTTCTTT; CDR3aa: CASSQGIGTEAFF
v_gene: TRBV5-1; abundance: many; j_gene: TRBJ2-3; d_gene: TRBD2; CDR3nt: TGCGCCAGCAGCCCGTCAGCGGGAGGCCCGGGAGATACGCAGTATTTT; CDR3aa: CASSPSAGGPGDTQYF
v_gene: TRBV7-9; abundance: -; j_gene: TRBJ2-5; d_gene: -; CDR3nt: TGTGCCAGCAGCCCTGCCTCAGGGGCGCCGGGGGAGACCCAGTACTTC; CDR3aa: CASSPASGAPGETQYF
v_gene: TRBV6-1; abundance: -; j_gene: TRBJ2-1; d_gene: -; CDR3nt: TGTGCCAGCAGTCGACTAGGCCGCCGCAATGAGCAGTTCTTC; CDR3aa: CASSRLGRRNEQFF
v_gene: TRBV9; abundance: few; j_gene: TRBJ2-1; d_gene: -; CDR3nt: TGTGCCAGCAGCCGACGGGTAGGGCTAGCTGACAATGAGCAGTTCTTC; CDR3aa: CASSRRVGLADNEQFF
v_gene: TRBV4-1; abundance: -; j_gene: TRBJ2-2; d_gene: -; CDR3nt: TGCGCCAGCAGCCAGCCAGGGCAGCGGAGCAACACCGGGGAGCTGTTTTTT; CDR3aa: CASSQPGQRSNTGELFF
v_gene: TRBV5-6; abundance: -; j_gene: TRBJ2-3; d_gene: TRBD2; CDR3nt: TGTGCCAGCAGCTCGGGACTAGCGGGAGAGGCAGATACGCAGTATTTT; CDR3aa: CASSSGLAGEADTQYF
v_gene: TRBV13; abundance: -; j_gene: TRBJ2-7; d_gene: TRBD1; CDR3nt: TGTGCCAGCAGCTTATTCCACAGGGGTTCGTCCCCCTACGAGCAGTACTTC; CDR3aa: CASSLFHRGSSPYEQYF
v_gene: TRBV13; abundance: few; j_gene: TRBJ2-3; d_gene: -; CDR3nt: TGTGCCAGCAGCTTGCTACCGAAAGTGCCCCCAGCAGATACGCAGTATTTT; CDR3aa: CASSLLPKVPPADTQYF
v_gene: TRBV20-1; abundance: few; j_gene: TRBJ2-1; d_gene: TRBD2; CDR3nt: TGCAGTGCCCGGACTAGCGGGATAGTTTCGCGGGGGAATGAGCAGTTCTTC; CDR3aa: CSARTSGIVSRGNEQFF
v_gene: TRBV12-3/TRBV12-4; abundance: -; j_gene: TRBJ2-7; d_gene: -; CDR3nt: TGTGCCAGCAGTTTCCAACCCTACGAGCAGTACTTC; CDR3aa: CASSFQPYEQYF
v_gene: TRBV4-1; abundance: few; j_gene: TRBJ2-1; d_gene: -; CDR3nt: TGCGCCAGCAGCCGGACTGGGGGCGATGAGCAGTTCTTC; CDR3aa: CASSRTGGDEQFF
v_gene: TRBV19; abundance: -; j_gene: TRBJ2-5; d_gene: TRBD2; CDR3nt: TGTGCCAGTAGTATAGATAGTCGGGAGGGTCGAGAGACCCAGTACTTC; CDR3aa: CASSIDSREGRETQYF
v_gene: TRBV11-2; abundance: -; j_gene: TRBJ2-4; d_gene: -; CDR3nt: TGTGCCAGCAGCTCCCTTTTCCTTGGTCCAGCCAAAAACATTCAGTACTTC; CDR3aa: CASSSLFLGPAKNIQYF
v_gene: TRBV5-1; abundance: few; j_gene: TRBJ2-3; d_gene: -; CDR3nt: TGCGCCAGCAGACGTGCTTACCGGGACACAGATACGCAGTATTTT; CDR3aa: CASRRAYRDTDTQYF
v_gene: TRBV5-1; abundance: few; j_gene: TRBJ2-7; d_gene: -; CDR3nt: TGCGCCAGCAGCTTGGCGGGCCAAGACGGCGAGCAGTACTTC; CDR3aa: CASSLAGQDGEQYF
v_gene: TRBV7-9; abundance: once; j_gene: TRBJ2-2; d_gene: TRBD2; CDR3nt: TGTGCCAGCAGTCTAGCGGGAGGTGGTCCCGGGGAGCTGTTTTTT; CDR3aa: CASSLAGGGPGELFF
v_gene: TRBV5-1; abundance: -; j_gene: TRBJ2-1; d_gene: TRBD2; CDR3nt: TGCGCCAGCACCCCACAAGGACTAGCGGGAGTCAGTAATGAGCAGTTCTTC; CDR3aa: CASTPQGLAGVSNEQFF
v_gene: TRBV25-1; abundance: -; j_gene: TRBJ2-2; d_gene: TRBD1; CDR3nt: TGTGCCAGCAGTGAAGGGACGGGACAGGGAAACACCGGGGAGCTGTTTTTT; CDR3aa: CASSEGTGQGNTGELFF
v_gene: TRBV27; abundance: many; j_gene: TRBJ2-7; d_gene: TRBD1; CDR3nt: TGTGCCAGCAGTCGACAGGGGATCTCCTACGAGCAGTACTTC; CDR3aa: CASSRQGISYEQYF
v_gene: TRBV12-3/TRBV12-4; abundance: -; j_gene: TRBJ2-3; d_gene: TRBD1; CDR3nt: TGTGCCAGCAGTTTCCGGGACAGGGGGGGCACAGATACGCAGTATTTT; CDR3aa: CASSFRDRGGTDTQYF